The 31 T cell receptor beta chains below all came from one sample that was sequenced in a study of T cell responses to AZD1222 COVID-19 vaccine. Assay: immunoSEQ multiplex PCR; the TCRdb copy retains only in-frame clones and omits some. Counted here are fewer than 150,000 clones, 88% occurring once; the ten biggest clones make up approximately 6.4%. The sequencing used peripheral blood, collected 28 days after the second AZD1222 dose. The receptors were sampled from an adult who received the AZD1222 COVID-19 vaccine.

The CDR3 reads CSVRAGAVEKLFF. The DNA of the CDR3 is TGCAGCGTCCGAGCGGGGGCCGTTGAAAAACTGTTTTTT. The rearrangement uses TRBV29-1 and TRBJ1-4, with D possibly matching TRBD1 (6 bases). The CDR3 runs to 13 residues. CDR1 and CDR2 from the germline V gene are SQVTM and ANQGSEA. The ends were cut back, 6 bases at V and 7 bases at J, with 15 bases in the middle.

The chain links TRBV19 to TRBJ1-6; no reliable D call. Per the germline V gene, CDR1 is LNHDA and CDR2 is SQIVND (reference sequence). V dropped 2 bases and J dropped 7 bases, with 9 bases sitting between them. The CDR3 is 14 amino acids. The CDR3 sequence: CASSIPQRNSPLHF. In DNA, the CDR3 is TGTGCCAGTAGTATACCCCAGAGGAATTCACCCCTCCACTTT.

This chain connects TRBV5-1 to TRBJ1-6; 7 bases align to TRBD1. This CDR3 is 14 amino acids long. Germline V gene sequence: CDR1 SGHRS, CDR2 YFSETQ. J gave up 10 bases and V 4 bases, and 8 bases lay outside the gene matches. The CDR3 sequence: CASSAGQNSSPLHF. Here the CDR3 DNA reads TGCGCCAGCAGCGCGGGACAGAACTCCTCACCCCTCCACTTT.

The chain is built from TRBV11-3 and TRBJ2-2; no clear D. Germline CDR1 is SGHNT and CDR2 is YENEEA. The V gene lost 7 bases and the J gene lost 0 bases, with 9 bases spanning the gap. This CDR3 comprises 14 residues. The CDR3 nucleotides are TGTGCCAGCAAGGAAACCTCGAACACCGGGGAGCTGTTTTTT. It codes for CASKETSNTGELFF.

The rearrangement joins TRBV19 to TRBJ1-5, with D uncertain. The CDR3 has 14 residues. CDR1 is LNHDA and CDR2 is SQIVND in the germline V gene (reference sequence). Deletions cut 1 base from V and 6 bases from J, with 10 bases between. CDR3 DNA: TGTGCCAGTAGTATAGTGGGTTGGGGTCAGCCCCAGCATTTT. Protein: CASSIVGWGQPQHF.

The chain carries TRBV28 and TRBJ2-7; D uncertain. Germline V gene data show CDR1 as MDHEN and CDR2 as SYDVKM. The CDR3 loop spans 11 amino acids. V was clipped by 1 base and J by 7 bases, with 5 bases between them. The CDR3 DNA sequence: TGTGCCAGCAGTTTATCCCGGGAGCAGTACTTC. Amino acid sequence: CASSLSREQYF.

This chain connects TRBV2 to TRBJ2-3; D remains ambiguous. This CDR3 has 14 amino acids. V lost 2 bases, J lost 5 bases, and 11 bases lay in between. The V gene's germline CDR1 is SNHLY and CDR2 FYNNEI. In nucleotides, the CDR3 is TGTGCCAGCAGTGAATCTCTATTTGGAGATACGCAGTATTTT. It yields the protein CASSESLFGDTQYF.

The V and J genes are TRBV5-4 and TRBJ1-3; the D is unclear. Trimming cost V 4 bases and J 4 bases, with 3 bases left between them. The CDR3 is 11 amino acids. CDR1 and CDR2 (germline): SGHNT, YYREEE (reference sequence). As DNA, the CDR3 is TGTGCCAGCAGCCAGGGAAACACCATATATTTT. Translating gives CASSQGNTIYF.

This clone was observed a few times. This chain connects TRBV7-6 to TRBJ1-4, with D unresolved. Germline V gives CDR1 SGHVS, CDR2 FNYEAQ. Trimming took off 6 bases at V and 2 bases at J, with 10 bases between the two ends. The CDR3 spans 14 residues. CDR3 DNA: TGTGCCAGCAGTTCGGGGTTCACTAATGAAAAACTGTTTTTT. Its protein is CASSSGFTNEKLFF.

J is TRBJ1-4 and V is TRBV11-2; D call uncertain. Germline-derived CDR1 and CDR2 are SGHAT and FQNNGV. The V gene lost 4 bases and the J gene lost 0 bases, with 6 bases spanning the gap. The CDR3 has 14 amino acids. The CDR3 spells CASSSAATNEKLFF. CDR3 bases: TGTGCCAGCAGCTCAGCTGCAACTAATGAAAAACTGTTTTTT.

The rearrangement joins TRBV21-1 to TRBJ1-2. TRBV21-1 is annotated as a pseudogene. This CDR3 has 14 amino acids. The CDR3 region is CASSKGGRSYGYTF. CDR3 sequence (DNA): TGTGCCAGCAGCAAGGGGGGACGGAGCTATGGCTACACCTTC.

This clone was counted a few times. V gene TRBV14 combines with J gene TRBJ2-1, with a weak D call TRBD1 (6 bases). This CDR3 has 14 residues. The germline gives CDR1 SGHDN, CDR2 FVKESK. The V and J ends lost 0 bases and 9 bases respectively, with 12 bases between them. The CDR3 coding sequence is TGTGCCAGCAGCCAAGAACGAGGGGGTTCTGAGCAGTTCTTC. Translated, it gives CASSQERGGSEQFF. The full variable domain, completed using reference TRBV14 and TRBJ2-1, is EAGVTQFPSHSVIEKGQTVTLRCDPISGHDNLYWYRRVMGKEIKFLLHFVKESKQDESGMPNNRFLAERTGGTYSTLKVQPAELEDSGVYFCASSQERGGSEQFFGPGTRLTVL.

The chain uses TRBV5-1 and TRBJ2-5; 10 bases are shared with TRBD1. The CDR3 covers 15 residues. Trimming removed 0 bases from V and 5 bases from J; junction bases left unmatched: 4. The germline V gene encodes CDR1 SGHRS and CDR2 YFSETQ. CDR3: CASSLGQGAGETQYF. CDR3 sequence (DNA): TGCGCCAGCAGCTTGGGACAGGGGGCGGGTGAGACCCAGTACTTC.

CDR3 in amino acids: CASRSSGTYEQYF. CDR3 DNA sequence: TGTGCCAGCAGGTCTAGCGGAACCTACGAGCAGTACTTC. This chain uses TRBV12-3 or TRBV12-4 with TRBJ2-7; 7 nucleotides match TRBD2. CDR3 length: 13 residues. The V and J ends lost 6 bases and 2 bases, in that order; junction bases with no gene match: 4.

This clone came up a few times. This chain links TRBV28 with TRBJ2-1; 7 positions agree with TRBD2. The CDR3 spans 16 residues. CDR1 is MDHEN, CDR2 SYDVKM, per germline. Trimming removed 3 bases from V and 0 bases from J; junction bases left unmatched: 5. The CDR3 loop is CASSFWEGSSYNEQFF. CDR3 nucleotides: TGTGCCAGCAGTTTTTGGGAGGGGAGCTCCTACAATGAGCAGTTCTTC.

V usage is TRBV5-4 and J usage is TRBJ2-7; no clear D. Germline V lookup: CDR1 SGHNT, CDR2 YYREEE (reference sequence). This CDR3 contains 11 residues. V was trimmed by 1 base and J by 5 bases, leaving 4 bases between them. CDR3 bases: TGTGCCAGCAGCTTGAACGACGAGCAGTACTTC. It encodes CASSLNDEQYF.

The V call is TRBV7-9, the J call TRBJ2-6, with 8 bases identical to TRBD1. In germline, CDR1 is SEHNR, CDR2 FQNEAQ (reference sequence). The CDR3 extends over 19 amino acids. With V trimmed by 5 bases and J by 0 bases, 12 bases remained unmatched. The CDR3 DNA reads TGTGCCAGCAGCGGACGACAGGGGCCGTTTCTCTCTGGGGCCAACGTCCTGACTTTC. This gives the protein CASSGRQGPFLSGANVLTF.

The chain links TRBV6-2 or TRBV6-3 to TRBJ1-1; 7 nucleotides agree with TRBD1. V trimming: 0 bases; J trimming: 1 base; junction bases outside the gene matches: 5. This CDR3 comprises 16 residues. CDR1 is MNHEY and CDR2 is SVGEGT in the germline V gene. CDR3 in amino acids: CASSYSVDRANTEAFF. CDR3 nucleotide sequence: TGTGCCAGCAGTTACTCGGTCGACAGGGCGAACACTGAAGCTTTCTTT.

The chain has TRBV5-1 and TRBJ1-1; the D is unclear. The CDR3 runs to 15 residues. Trimming took off 0 bases at V and 5 bases at J, with 14 bases between the two ends. CDR1 SGHRS and CDR2 YFSETQ come from the germline V gene. CDR3 protein: CASSLANGVWTEAFF. The CDR3 DNA reads TGCGCCAGCAGCTTGGCCAACGGGGTTTGGACTGAAGCTTTCTTT.

The chain is built from TRBV2 and TRBJ2-7, with D tentatively TRBD1 (5 bases). CDR3 size: 14 residues. Germline V gives CDR1 SNHLY, CDR2 FYNNEI. V dropped 4 bases and J dropped 4 bases, with 14 bases sitting between them. The CDR3 protein is CASSVSQGFYEQYF. As DNA, the CDR3 is TGTGCCAGCAGTGTCAGCCAGGGTTTTTACGAGCAGTACTTC.

This clone was observed once. The gene calls are TRBV18 and TRBJ1-1; maybe TRBD1 (5 bases). Germline CDR1 is KGHSH and CDR2 is LQKENI. The CDR3 loop spans 14 amino acids. Between the trimmed V and J ends, which lost 1 base and 3 bases, there was a span of 9 bases. In nucleotides, the CDR3 is TGTGCCAGCTCACCACGGCAGGGATACACTGAAGCTTTCTTT. It translates to CASSPRQGYTEAFF.

The rearrangement joins TRBV7-3 to TRBJ1-6; maybe TRBD1 (5 bases). The V end lost 5 bases, the J end lost 4 bases, and 6 bases lay between the germline ends. The CDR3 runs to 13 residues. Germline lookup yields CDR1 SGHTA and CDR2 FQGTGA. The CDR3 loop is CASSGTYNSPLHF. The DNA for the CDR3 is TGTGCCAGCAGCGGGACGTATAATTCACCCCTCCACTTT.

This chain uses TRBV10-1 with TRBJ2-5; D is unresolved. This CDR3 has 13 amino acids. V lost 6 bases, J lost 1 base, and 9 bases lay in between. Germline CDR1 and CDR2: WNHNN and SYGVQD (reference sequence). Here the CDR3 reads CASSRALQETQYF. In DNA form, the CDR3 reads TGCGCCAGCAGCAGAGCGCTCCAAGAGACCCAGTACTTC.

The chain joins TRBV24-1 to TRBJ2-7; a weak D match, TRBD1 (7 bases). CDR3 length: 15 residues. With 4 bases removed from V and 4 bases from J, the gap between germline ends came to 16 bases. The germline V gene has CDR1 KGHDR and CDR2 SFDVKD. Here the CDR3 reads CATSDRQGGVYEQYF. For the CDR3, the DNA is TGTGCCACCAGTGACAGACAGGGCGGGGTGTACGAGCAGTACTTC.

The V call is TRBV10-3, the J call TRBJ2-3; D unresolved. This CDR3 is built from 14 residues. Germline CDR1 ENHRY, CDR2 SYGVKD. V was pared by 1 base and J by 0 bases, with 5 bases between. The CDR3 DNA follows: TGTGCCATCAGTGAGTGGGGAAGCACAGATACGCAGTATTTT. As protein: CAISEWGSTDTQYF.

The chain uses TRBV2 and TRBJ1-6; no reliable D call. This CDR3 has 13 amino acids. Germline lookup yields CDR1 SNHLY and CDR2 FYNNEI. V lost 3 bases and J lost 7, with 7 bases in between. The CDR3 coding sequence is TGTGCCAGCAGTGAGGTTTGGAATTCACCCCTCCACTTT. It translates to CASSEVWNSPLHF.

V usage is TRBV6-5 and J usage is TRBJ1-2; D perhaps matches TRBD1 (5 bases). This CDR3 region has 14 residues. Germline CDR1 is MNHEY and CDR2 is SVGAGI. V was cut by 6 bases and J by 6 bases, with 17 bases left in between. The CDR3 sequence is CASRAGQGNNGYTF. The CDR3 DNA reads TGTGCCAGCAGGGCCGGCCAGGGCAATAATGGCTACACCTTC.

The chain uses TRBV19 and TRBJ2-2, with TRBD2 as a possible D gene (6 bases). Trimming stripped 3 bases from V and 6 bases from J, with 20 bases between. The CDR3 is made up of 17 amino acids. Germline V gives CDR1 LNHDA, CDR2 SQIVND (reference sequence). The CDR3 DNA follows: TGTGCCAGTAGTATCGGGGGACCTCGAGGGGTCGCCGGGGAGCTGTTTTTT. Encoded protein: CASSIGGPRGVAGELFF.

The rearrangement uses TRBV27 and TRBJ2-5; D remains unclear. CDR1 and CDR2 (germline): MNHEY, SMNVEV (reference sequence). The CDR3 totals 13 residues. Trimming cost V 6 bases and J 2 bases, with 10 bases left between them. The CDR3 loop is CASSRSPQETQYF. CDR3 DNA: TGTGCCAGCAGCCGAAGCCCACAAGAGACCCAGTACTTC.

This clone showed up just once. The chain links TRBV19 to TRBJ1-5; TRBD1 might be the D (6 bases). Germline lookup yields CDR1 LNHDA and CDR2 SQIVND (reference sequence). The CDR3 extends over 17 amino acids. V lost 7 bases and J 0 bases, leaving 19 bases between the germline ends. The CDR3 here is CASTRWGQHDSNQPQHF. The CDR3 DNA sequence: TGTGCCAGTACCCGGTGGGGGCAGCACGATAGCAATCAGCCCCAGCATTTT.

To note about this clone: One end of the junction varies from germline; a read error may be responsible. The chain combines TRBV5-4 with TRBJ2-3; D ambiguous. The CDR3 is made up of 12 amino acids. CDR1 and CDR2 (germline): SGHNT, YYREEE (reference sequence). CDR3 protein: CASSLDKALVHF. DNA of the CDR3: TGTGCCAGCAGCTTGGACAAGGCCCTCGTTCATTTT. Looking up the rest from reference TRBV5-4 and TRBJ2-3 gives the full variable domain: ETGVTQSPTHLIKTRGQQVTLRCSSQSGHNTVSWYQQALGQGPQFIFQYYREEENGRGNFPPRFSGLQFPNYSSELNVNALELDDSALYLCASSLDKALVHFGPGTRLTVL.